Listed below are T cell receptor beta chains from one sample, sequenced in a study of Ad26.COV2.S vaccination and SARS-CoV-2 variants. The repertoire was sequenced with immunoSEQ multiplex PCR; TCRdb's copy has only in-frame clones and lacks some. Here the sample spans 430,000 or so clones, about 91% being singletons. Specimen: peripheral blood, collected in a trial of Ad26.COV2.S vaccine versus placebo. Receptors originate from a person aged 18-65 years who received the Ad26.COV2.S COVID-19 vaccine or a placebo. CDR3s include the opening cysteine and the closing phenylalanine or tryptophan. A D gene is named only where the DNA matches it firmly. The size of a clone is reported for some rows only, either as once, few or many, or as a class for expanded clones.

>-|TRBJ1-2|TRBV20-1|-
CSARRAHGYTF
TGCAGTGCTAGAAGGGCTCATGGCTACACCTTC
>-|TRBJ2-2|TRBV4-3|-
CASSQLGRATGELFF
TGCGCCAGCAGCCAACTAGGGCGGGCGACCGGGGAGCTGTTTTTT
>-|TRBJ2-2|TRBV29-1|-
CSVSQGRTGELFF
TGCAGCGTTTCCCAGGGGAGGACCGGGGAGCTGTTTTTT
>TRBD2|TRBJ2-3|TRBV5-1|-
CASSFSSGRPDTQYF
TGCGCCAGCAGCTTCTCTAGCGGGAGGCCGGATACGCAGTATTTT
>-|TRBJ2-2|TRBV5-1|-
CASSLDPAGELFF
TGCGCCAGCAGCTTGGACCCGGCCGGGGAGCTGTTTTTT
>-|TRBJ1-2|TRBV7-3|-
CASSLTGPGRGHGYTF
TGTGCCAGCAGCTTAACGGGGCCAGGGAGAGGCCATGGCTACACCTTC
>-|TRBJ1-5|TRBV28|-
CASKKAGGGSQHF
TGTGCCAGCAAAAAGGCCGGCGGAGGGTCCCAGCATTTT
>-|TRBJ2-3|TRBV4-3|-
CASSQAAVIYTDTQYF
TGCGCCAGCAGCCAAGCGGCCGTAATATACACAGATACGCAGTATTTT
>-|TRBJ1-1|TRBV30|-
CAWTRVVDTEAFF
TGTGCCTGGACAAGGGTTGTGGACACTGAAGCTTTCTTT
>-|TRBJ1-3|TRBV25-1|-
CASSEGRNSGNTIYF
TGTGCCAGCAGTGAGGGACGGAACTCTGGAAACACCATATATTTT
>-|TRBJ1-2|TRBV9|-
CASSVGATFPGGYTF
TGTGCCAGCAGCGTAGGGGCTACCTTCCCGGGTGGCTACACCTTC
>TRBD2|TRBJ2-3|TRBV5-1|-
CASSLAPSGGVRTDTQYF
TGCGCCAGCAGCTTGGCCCCTAGCGGGGGGGTAAGGACAGATACGCAGTATTTT
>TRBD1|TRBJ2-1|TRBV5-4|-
CASTTPGQGINEQFF
TGTGCCAGCACGACGCCGGGACAGGGTATCAATGAGCAGTTCTTC
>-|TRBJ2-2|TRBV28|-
CASSPPHTGELFF
TGTGCCAGCAGTCCTCCCCACACCGGGGAGCTGTTTTTT
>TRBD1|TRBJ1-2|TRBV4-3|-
CASSLRDRNYGYTF
TGCGCCAGCAGCCTCCGGGACAGGAACTATGGCTACACCTTC
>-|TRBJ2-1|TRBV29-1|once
CSVEDPRVASYNEQFF
TGCAGCGTTGAAGACCCTAGGGTAGCCTCCTACAATGAGCAGTTCTTC
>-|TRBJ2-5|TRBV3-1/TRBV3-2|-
CASSQVPIAGETQYF
TGTGCCAGCAGCCAAGTTCCGATCGCAGGGGAGACCCAGTACTTC
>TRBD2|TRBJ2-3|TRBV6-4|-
CASAPSGGATDTQYF
TGTGCCAGTGCCCCTAGCGGGGGGGCCACAGATACGCAGTATTTT
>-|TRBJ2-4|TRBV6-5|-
CASTPPGSKNIQYF
TGTGCCAGCACCCCCCCGGGTTCCAAAAACATTCAGTACTTC
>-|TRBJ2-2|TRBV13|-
CASSGTGTGELFF
TGTGCCAGCAGCGGCACAGGGACCGGGGAGCTGTTTTTT
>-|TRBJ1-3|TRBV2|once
CASRGPPSSGNTIYF
TGTGCCAGCAGGGGACCTCCGAGCTCTGGAAACACCATATATTTT
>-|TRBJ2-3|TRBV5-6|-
CASSWSDTQYF
TGTGCCAGCAGCTGGTCCGATACGCAGTATTTT
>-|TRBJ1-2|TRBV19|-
CASTSLGIRYGYTF
TGTGCCAGTACCTCCCTGGGGATTAGGTATGGCTACACCTTC
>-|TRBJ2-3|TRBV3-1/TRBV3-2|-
CASSLWTTDTQYF
TGTGCCAGCAGCCTCTGGACGACAGATACGCAGTATTTT
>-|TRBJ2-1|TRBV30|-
CAWSGGGQHYNEQFF
TGTGCCTGGAGTGGCGGGGGACAGCACTACAATGAGCAGTTCTTC
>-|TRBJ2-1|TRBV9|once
CASSVASSPGYNEQFF
TGTGCCAGCAGCGTAGCAAGTAGCCCAGGATACAATGAGCAGTTCTTC